This record covers a single TCR beta chain. One Seattle source followed patients from active infection through their disease course. This entry comes from a study of blood T cell repertoires in COVID-19. The wider study: The samples span acute and convalescent COVID-19 from the United States, Italy and Spain. Sources were T cells, B-cell-depleted T cells, or PBMCs; the material itself was cDNA or gDNA.

The table came from immunoSEQ multiplex PCR; TCRdb's copy has only in-frame clones and leaves some out. Of more than 200,000 clones detected, approximately 84% appear once; the ten largest clones hold around a tenth. Sequenced sample: peripheral blood. The sequence was collected from a man aged 50-59 years with COVID-19, enrolled during active disease.

The CDR3 DNA is TGTGCCAGCAGCTCCTCGACAGGGGGGCTGAATGAGCAGTTCTTC. Amino acid sequence: CASSSSTGGLNEQFF. The rearrangement links TRBV7-3 to TRBJ2-1; 9 positions agree with TRBD1. The CDR3 spans 15 residues. In germline, CDR1 is SGHTA, CDR2 FQGTGA. The trim removed 4 bases at V and 7 bases at J, leaving 8 bases unmatched.